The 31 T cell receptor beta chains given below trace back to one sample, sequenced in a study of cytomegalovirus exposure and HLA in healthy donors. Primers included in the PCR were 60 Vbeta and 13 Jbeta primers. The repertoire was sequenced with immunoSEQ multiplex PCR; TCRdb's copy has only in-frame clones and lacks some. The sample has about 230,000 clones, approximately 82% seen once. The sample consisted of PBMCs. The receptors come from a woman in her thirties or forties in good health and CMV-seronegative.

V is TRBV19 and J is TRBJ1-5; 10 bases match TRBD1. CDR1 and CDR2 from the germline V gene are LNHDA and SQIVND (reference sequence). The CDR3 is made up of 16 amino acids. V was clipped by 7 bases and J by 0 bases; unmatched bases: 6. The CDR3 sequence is CASIPGQGDSNQPQHF. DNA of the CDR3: TGTGCCAGTATCCCAGGACAGGGGGATAGCAATCAGCCCCAGCATTTT.

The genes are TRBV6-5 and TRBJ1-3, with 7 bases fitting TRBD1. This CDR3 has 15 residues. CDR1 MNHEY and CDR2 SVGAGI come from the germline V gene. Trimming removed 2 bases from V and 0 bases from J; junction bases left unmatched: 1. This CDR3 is CASSYGTASGNTIYF. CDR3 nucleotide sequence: TGTGCCAGCAGTTACGGGACAGCCTCTGGAAACACCATATATTTT.

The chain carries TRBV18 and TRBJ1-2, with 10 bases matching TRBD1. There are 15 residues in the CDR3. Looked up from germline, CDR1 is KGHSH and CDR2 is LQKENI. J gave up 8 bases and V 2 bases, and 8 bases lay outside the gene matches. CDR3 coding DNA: TGTGCCAGCTCACCAGAGATAGGACAGGGGGACGGCTACACCTTC. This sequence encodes CASSPEIGQGDGYTF. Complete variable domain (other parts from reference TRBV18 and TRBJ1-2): NAGVMQNPRHLVRRRGQEARLRCSPMKGHSHVYWYRQLPEEGLKFMVYLQKENIIDESGMPKERFSAEFPKEGPSILRIQQVVRGDSAAYFCASSPEIGQGDGYTFGSGTRLTVV.

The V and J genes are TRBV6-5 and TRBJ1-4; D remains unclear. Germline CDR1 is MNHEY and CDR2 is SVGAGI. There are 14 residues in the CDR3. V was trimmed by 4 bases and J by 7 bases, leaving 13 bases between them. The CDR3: CASSSGFSPEKLFF. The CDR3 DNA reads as TGTGCCAGCAGTTCGGGTTTTAGTCCTGAAAAACTGTTTTTT.

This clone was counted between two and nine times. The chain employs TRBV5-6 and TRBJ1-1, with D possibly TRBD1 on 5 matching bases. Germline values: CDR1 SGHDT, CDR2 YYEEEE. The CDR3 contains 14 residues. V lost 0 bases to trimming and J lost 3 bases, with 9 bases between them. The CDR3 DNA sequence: TGTGCCAGCAGCTTGGGGGGAGGGGACACTGAAGCTTTCTTT. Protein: CASSLGGGDTEAFF.

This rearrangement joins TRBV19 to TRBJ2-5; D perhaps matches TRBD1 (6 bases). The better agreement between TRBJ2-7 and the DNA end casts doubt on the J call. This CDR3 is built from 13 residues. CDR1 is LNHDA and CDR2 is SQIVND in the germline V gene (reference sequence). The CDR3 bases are TGTGCCAGTAGTATGAGTTGGGGGCTCGAGCAGTACTTC. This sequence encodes CASSMSWGLEQYF.

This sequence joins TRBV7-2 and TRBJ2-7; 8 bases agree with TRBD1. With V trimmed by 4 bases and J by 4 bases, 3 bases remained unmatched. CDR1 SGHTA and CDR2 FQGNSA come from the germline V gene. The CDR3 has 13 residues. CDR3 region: CASSYQGAYEQYF. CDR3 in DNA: TGTGCCAGCAGCTATCAGGGGGCTTACGAGCAGTACTTC.

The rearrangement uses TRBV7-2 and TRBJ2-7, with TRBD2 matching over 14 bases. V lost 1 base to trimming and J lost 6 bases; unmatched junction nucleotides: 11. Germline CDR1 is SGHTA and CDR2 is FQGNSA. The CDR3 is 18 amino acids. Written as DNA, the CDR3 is TGTGCCAGCAGCTTAGTGGCCACCCCGGGACTAGCGGGGGTCGAGCAGTACTTC. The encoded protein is CASSLVATPGLAGVEQYF.

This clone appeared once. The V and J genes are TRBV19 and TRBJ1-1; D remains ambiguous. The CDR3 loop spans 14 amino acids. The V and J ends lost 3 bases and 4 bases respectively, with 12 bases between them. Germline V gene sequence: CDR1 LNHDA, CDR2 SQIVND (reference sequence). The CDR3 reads CASSILIGSTEAFF. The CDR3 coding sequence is TGTGCCAGTAGTATTCTCATCGGGTCCACTGAAGCTTTCTTT.

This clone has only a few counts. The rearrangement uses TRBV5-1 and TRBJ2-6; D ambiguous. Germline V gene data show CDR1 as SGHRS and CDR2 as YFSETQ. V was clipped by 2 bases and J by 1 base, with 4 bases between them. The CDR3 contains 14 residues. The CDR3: CASSFRSGANVLTF. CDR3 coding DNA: TGCGCCAGCAGCTTCCGGTCTGGGGCCAACGTCCTGACTTTC. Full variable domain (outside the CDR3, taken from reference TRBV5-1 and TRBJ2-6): KAGVTQTPRYLIKTRGQQVTLSCSPISGHRSVSWYQQTPGQGLQFLFEYFSETQRNKGNFPGRFSGRQFSNSRSEMNVSTLELGDSALYLCASSFRSGANVLTFGAGSRLTVL.

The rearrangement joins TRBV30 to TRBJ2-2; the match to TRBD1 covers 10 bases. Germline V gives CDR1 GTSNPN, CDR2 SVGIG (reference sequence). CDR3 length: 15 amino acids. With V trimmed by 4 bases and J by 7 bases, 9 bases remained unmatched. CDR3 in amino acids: CAWNGGQGGVGELFF. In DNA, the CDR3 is TGTGCCTGGAATGGAGGACAGGGGGGGGTCGGGGAGCTGTTTTTT.

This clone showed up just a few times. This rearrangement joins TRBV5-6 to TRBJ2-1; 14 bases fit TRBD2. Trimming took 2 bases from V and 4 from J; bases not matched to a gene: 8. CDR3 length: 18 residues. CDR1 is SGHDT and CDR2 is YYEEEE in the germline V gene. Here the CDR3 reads CASSFPTSGGAGYNEQFF. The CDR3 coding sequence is TGTGCCAGCAGCTTTCCGACTAGCGGGGGGGCTGGGTACAATGAGCAGTTCTTC.

The DNA of the CDR3 is TGTGCCAGCAGCTTAGTCCAGGAGGCAGATACGCAGTATTTT. Translation gives CASSLVQEADTQYF. V gene TRBV11-3 combines with J gene TRBJ2-3; D possibly corresponds to TRBD2 (5 bases). Trimming left V 1 base short and J 4 bases short, with 9 bases between. CDR3 size: 14 residues. The V gene's germline CDR1 is SGHNT and CDR2 YENEEA.

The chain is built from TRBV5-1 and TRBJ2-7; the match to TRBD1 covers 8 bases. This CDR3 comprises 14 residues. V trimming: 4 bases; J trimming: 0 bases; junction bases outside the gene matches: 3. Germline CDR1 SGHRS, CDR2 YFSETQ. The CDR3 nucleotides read TGCGCCAGCAGCGGACAGGGATTCTCCTACGAGCAGTACTTC. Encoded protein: CASSGQGFSYEQYF.

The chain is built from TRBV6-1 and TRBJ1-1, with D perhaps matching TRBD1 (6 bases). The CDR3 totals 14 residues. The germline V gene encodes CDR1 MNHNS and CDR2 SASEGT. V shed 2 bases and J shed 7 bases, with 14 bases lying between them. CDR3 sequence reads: CASSESVRGGEAFF. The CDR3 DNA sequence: TGTGCCAGCAGTGAATCTGTCAGGGGCGGTGAAGCTTTCTTT.

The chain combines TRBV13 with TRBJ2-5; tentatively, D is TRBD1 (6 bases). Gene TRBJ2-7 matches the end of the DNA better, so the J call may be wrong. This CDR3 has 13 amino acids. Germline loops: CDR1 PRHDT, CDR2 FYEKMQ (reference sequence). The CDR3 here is CASSLQGTYEQYF. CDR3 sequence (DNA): TGTGCCAGCAGCTTACAGGGGACCTACGAGCAGTACTTC.

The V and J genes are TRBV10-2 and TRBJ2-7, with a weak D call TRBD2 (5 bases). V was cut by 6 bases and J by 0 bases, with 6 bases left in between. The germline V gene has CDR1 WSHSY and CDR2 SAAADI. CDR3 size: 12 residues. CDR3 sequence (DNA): TGCGCCAGCAGAGGGAGCTCCTACGAGCAGTACTTC. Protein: CASRGSSYEQYF.

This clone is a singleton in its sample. The CDR3 loop is CATGTVQVEAFF. As DNA, the CDR3 is TGTGCCACCGGGACAGTCCAAGTTGAAGCTTTCTTT. The J gene is TRBJ1-1, the V gene TRBV2, with 7 nucleotides matching TRBD1. Germline CDR1 is SNHLY and CDR2 is FYNNEI. The CDR3 is 12 amino acids. The trim removed 10 bases at V and 7 bases at J, leaving 9 bases unmatched.

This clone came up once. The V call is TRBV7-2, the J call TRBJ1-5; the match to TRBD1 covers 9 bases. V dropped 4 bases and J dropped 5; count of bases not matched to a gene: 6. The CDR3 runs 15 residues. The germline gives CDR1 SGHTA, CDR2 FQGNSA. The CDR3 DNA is TGTGCCAGCAGCTCAGACAGGGGGTTGTATCAGCCCCAGCATTTT. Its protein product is CASSSDRGLYQPQHF. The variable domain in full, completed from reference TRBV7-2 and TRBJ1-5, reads GAGVSQSPSNKVTEKGKDVELRCDPISGHTALYWYRQSLGQGLEFLIYFQGNSAPDKSGLPSDRFSAERTGGSVSTLTIQRTQQEDSAVYLCASSSDRGLYQPQHFGDGTRLSIL.

CDR3 in amino acids: CASSVGDSDTQYF. CDR3 nucleotide sequence: TGTGCCAGCAGCGTAGGAGATTCAGATACGCAGTATTTT. J is TRBJ2-3 and V is TRBV9; D unclear. V was shortened by 0 bases and J by 4 bases, with 6 bases between the two germline ends. Germline CDR1 SGDLS, CDR2 YYNGEE. The CDR3 is made up of 13 amino acids.

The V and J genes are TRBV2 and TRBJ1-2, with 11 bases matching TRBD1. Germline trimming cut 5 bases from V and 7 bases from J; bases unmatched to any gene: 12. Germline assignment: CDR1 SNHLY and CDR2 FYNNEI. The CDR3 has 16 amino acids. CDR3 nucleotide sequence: TGTGCCAGCAGTCGGCCGCCCGGACAGGGGGCGCGTGGCTACACCTTC. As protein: CASSRPPGQGARGYTF.

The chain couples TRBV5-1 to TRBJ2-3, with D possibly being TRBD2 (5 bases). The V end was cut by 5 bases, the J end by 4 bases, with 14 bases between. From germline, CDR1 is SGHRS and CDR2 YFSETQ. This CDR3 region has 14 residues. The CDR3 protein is CASSPRTAADTQYF. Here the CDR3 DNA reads TGCGCCAGCAGTCCCCGGACTGCTGCAGATACGCAGTATTTT.

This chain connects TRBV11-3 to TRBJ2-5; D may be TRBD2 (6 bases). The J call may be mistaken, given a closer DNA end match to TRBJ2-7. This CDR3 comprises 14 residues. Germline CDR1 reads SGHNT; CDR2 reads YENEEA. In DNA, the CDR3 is TGTGCCAGCAGCCTCGGGCGGGGCTCGGACGAGCAGTACTTC. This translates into CASSLGRGSDEQYF.

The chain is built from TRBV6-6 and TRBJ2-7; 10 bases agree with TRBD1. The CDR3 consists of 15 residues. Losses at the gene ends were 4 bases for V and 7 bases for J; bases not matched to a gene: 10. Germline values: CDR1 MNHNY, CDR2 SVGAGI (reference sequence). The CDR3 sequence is CASSFRDRGAGEQYF. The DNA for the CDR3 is TGTGCCAGCAGTTTCCGGGACAGGGGAGCGGGGGAGCAGTACTTC.

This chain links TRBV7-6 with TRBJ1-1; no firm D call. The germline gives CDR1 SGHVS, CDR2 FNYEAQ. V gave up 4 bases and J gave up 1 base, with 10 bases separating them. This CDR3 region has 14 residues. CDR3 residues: CASSSQLGNTEAFF. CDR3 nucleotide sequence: TGTGCCAGCAGCTCCCAACTCGGGAACACTGAAGCTTTCTTT.

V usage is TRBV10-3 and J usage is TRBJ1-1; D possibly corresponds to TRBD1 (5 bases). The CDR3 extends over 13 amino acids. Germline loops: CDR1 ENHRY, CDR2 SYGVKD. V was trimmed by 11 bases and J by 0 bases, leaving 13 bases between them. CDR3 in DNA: TGTGCCGGGGCCCAAGGAATGAACACTGAAGCTTTCTTT. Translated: CAGAQGMNTEAFF.

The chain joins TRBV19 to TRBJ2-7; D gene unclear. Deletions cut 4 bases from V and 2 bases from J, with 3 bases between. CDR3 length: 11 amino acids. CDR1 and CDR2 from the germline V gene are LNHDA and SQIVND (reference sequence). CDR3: CASSNTYEQYF. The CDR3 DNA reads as TGTGCCAGTAGTAACACCTACGAGCAGTACTTC.

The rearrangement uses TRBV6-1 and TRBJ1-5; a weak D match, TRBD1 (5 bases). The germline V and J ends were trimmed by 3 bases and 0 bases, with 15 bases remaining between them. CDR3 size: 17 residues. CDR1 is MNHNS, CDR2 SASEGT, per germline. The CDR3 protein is CASSDPRGTYSNQPQHF. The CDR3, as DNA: TGTGCCAGCAGTGACCCTCGGGGGACGTATAGCAATCAGCCCCAGCATTTT.

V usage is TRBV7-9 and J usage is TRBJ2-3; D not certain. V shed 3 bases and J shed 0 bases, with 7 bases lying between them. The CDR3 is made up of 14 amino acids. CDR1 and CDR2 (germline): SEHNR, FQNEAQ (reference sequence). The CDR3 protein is CASSFVTSTDTQYF. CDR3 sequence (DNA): TGTGCCAGCAGCTTCGTTACTAGCACAGATACGCAGTATTTT.

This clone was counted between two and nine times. Here the CDR3 DNA reads TGTGCCAGTACCTTCCAGGCTGGAAACACCATATATTTT. It translates to CASTFQAGNTIYF. V is TRBV19 and J is TRBJ1-3; D ambiguous. The CDR3 covers 13 residues. V dropped 7 bases and J dropped 2 bases, with 9 bases sitting between them. Germline lookup yields CDR1 LNHDA and CDR2 SQIVND (reference sequence).

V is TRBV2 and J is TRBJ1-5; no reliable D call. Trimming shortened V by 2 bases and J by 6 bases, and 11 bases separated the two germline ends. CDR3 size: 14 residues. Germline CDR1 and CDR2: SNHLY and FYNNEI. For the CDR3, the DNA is TGTGCCAGCAGTGAACTCGCGGGGAGTCAGCCCCAGCATTTT. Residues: CASSELAGSQPQHF.